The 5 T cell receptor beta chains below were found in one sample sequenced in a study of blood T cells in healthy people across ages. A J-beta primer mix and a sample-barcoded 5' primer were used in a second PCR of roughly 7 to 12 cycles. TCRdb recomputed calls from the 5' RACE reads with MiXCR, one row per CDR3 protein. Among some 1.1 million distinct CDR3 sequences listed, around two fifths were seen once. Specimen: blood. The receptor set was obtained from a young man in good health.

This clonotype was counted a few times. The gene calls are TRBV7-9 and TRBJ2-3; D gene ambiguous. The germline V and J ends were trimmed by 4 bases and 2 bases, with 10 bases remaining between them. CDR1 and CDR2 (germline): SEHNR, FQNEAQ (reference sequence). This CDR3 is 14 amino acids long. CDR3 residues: CASSSLANTDTQYF. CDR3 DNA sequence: TGTGCCAGCAGCTCCCTGGCCAACACAGATACGCAGTATTTT.

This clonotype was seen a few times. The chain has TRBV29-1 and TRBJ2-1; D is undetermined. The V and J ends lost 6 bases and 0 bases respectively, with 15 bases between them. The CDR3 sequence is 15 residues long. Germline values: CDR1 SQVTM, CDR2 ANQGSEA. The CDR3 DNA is TGCAGCGTCTTAACACTGACAAACTCCTACAATGAGCAGTTCTTC. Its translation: CSVLTLTNSYNEQFF.

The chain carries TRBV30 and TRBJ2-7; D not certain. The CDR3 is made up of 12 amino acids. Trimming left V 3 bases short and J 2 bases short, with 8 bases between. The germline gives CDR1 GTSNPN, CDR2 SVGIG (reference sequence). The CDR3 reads CAWRSVTYEQYF. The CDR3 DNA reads TGTGCCTGGAGGAGTGTTACCTACGAGCAGTACTTC. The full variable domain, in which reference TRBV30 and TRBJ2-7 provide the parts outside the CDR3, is SQTIHQWPATLVQPVGSPLSLECTVEGTSNPNLYWYRQAAGRGLQLLFYSVGIGQISSEVPQNLSASRPQDRQFILSSKKLLLSDSGFYLCAWRSVTYEQYFGPGTRLTVT.

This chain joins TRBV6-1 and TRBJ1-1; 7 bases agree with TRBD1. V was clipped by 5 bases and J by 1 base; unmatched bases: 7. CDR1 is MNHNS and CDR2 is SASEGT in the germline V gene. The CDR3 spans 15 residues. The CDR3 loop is CASSPRDSRNTEAFF. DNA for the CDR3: TGTGCCAGCAGTCCTCGGGACAGCAGGAACACTGAAGCTTTCTTT.

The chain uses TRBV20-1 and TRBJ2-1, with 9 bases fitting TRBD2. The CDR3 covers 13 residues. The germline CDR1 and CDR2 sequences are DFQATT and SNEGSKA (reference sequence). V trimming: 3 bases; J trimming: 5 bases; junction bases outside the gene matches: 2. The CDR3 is CSASSGGDNEQFF. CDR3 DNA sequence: TGCAGTGCTAGTAGCGGGGGAGACAATGAGCAGTTCTTC.